Each of the 25 T cell receptor beta chains below was sequenced from the same sample in a study of blood T cell repertoires in COVID-19. Sequenced by immunoSEQ multiplex PCR; TCRdb stores in-frame clones only, minus some. The sample has tens of thousands of clones, about nine tenths seen once. Sequenced input: peripheral blood. The receptors here all came from a man aged 65 to 79 with acute or convalescent COVID-19.

The chain has TRBV28 and TRBJ1-6; TRBD1 agrees at 8 bases. V was clipped by 6 bases and J by 12 bases; unmatched bases: 1. The CDR3 loop spans 11 amino acids. Germline V gene lookup returns CDR1 MDHEN and CDR2 SYDVKM. CDR3 DNA: TGTGCCAGCAGGGACAGGGAACCCCTCCACTTT. Its protein product is CASRDREPLHF.

V is TRBV7-2 and J is TRBJ1-1; D not resolved. The germline V gene encodes CDR1 SGHTA and CDR2 FQGNSA. V was trimmed by 5 bases and J by 7 bases, leaving 17 bases between them. The CDR3 extends over 14 amino acids. The CDR3 loop is CASSPGIRADEAFF. Written as DNA, the CDR3 is TGTGCCAGCAGCCCCGGGATCAGAGCCGATGAAGCTTTCTTT.

This chain uses TRBV7-8 with TRBJ2-1; D possibly corresponds to TRBD1 (6 bases). V was trimmed by 5 bases and J by 5 bases, leaving 16 bases between them. The CDR3 spans 15 residues. Germline assignment: CDR1 SGHVS and CDR2 FQNEAQ. CDR3 protein: CASSVRDIGNNEQFF. CDR3 DNA: TGTGCCAGCAGCGTCCGGGACATTGGGAACAATGAGCAGTTCTTC.

The rearrangement joins TRBV6-4 to TRBJ1-1, with unresolved D. From germline, CDR1 is MRHNA and CDR2 SNTAGT. The CDR3 is made up of 13 amino acids. Trimming left V 4 bases short and J 1 base short, with 7 bases between. The CDR3 coding sequence is TGTGCCAGCAGTGCGGAGGAGAACACTGAAGCTTTCTTT. Amino acid sequence: CASSAEENTEAFF.

The V call is TRBV9, the J call TRBJ1-2, with 12 bases identical to TRBD1. The CDR3 loop spans 16 amino acids. The V gene end was trimmed by 4 bases and the J gene end by 1 base; junction bases not matched to a gene: 5. Looked up from germline, CDR1 is SGDLS and CDR2 is YYNGEE. The CDR3 spells CASSLGQGAYNYGYTF. CDR3 coding DNA: TGTGCCAGCAGCCTGGGACAGGGGGCGTATAACTATGGCTACACCTTC.

The rearrangement uses TRBV7-8 and TRBJ1-5, with 7 bases aligning to TRBD1. The germline V gene encodes CDR1 SGHVS and CDR2 FQNEAQ. V gave up 4 bases and J gave up 5 bases; unmatched junction bases: 2. The CDR3 runs 13 residues. This CDR3 reads CASSSDRDQPQHF. CDR3 coding DNA: TGTGCCAGCAGCTCCGACAGGGATCAGCCCCAGCATTTT.

The count of this clone is one. The chain recombines TRBV7-9 with TRBJ2-5; 9 bases fit TRBD2. In germline, CDR1 is SEHNR, CDR2 FQNEAQ (reference sequence). This CDR3 contains 19 residues. V lost 1 base to trimming and J lost 4 bases; unmatched junction nucleotides: 16. In DNA form, the CDR3 reads TGTGCCAGCAGCTTAGGGTCGTGGGGTTATAGCGGGGGAGGAGAGACCCAGTACTTC. Protein sequence: CASSLGSWGYSGGGETQYF. Filled out from reference TRBV7-9 and TRBJ2-5, the complete variable domain reads DTGVSQNPRHKITKRGQNVTFRCDPISEHNRLYWYRQTLGQGPEFLTYFQNEAQLEKSRLLSDRFSAERPKGSFSTLEIQRTEQGDSAMYLCASSLGSWGYSGGGETQYFGPGTRLLVL.

The chain has TRBV19 and TRBJ1-5, with a weak D call TRBD1 (6 bases). The V end was cut by 3 bases, the J end by 0 bases, with 12 bases between. Per germline, CDR1 LNHDA and CDR2 SQIVND (reference sequence). CDR3 length: 16 amino acids. The CDR3 sequence is CASSIGQQYSNQPQHF. Here the CDR3 DNA reads TGTGCCAGTAGTATCGGACAGCAATATAGCAATCAGCCCCAGCATTTT. The variable domain in full, with the rest retrieved from reference TRBV19 and TRBJ1-5, is DGGITQSPKYLFRKEGQNVTLSCEQNLNHDAMYWYRQDPGQGLRLIYYSQIVNDFQKGDIAEGYSVSREKKESFPLTVTSAQKNPTAFYLCASSIGQQYSNQPQHFGDGTRLSIL.

The chain employs TRBV19 and TRBJ2-5; a weak D match, TRBD2 (6 bases). The CDR3 contains 16 residues. CDR1 is LNHDA and CDR2 is SQIVND in the germline V gene (reference sequence). Trimming cost V 4 bases and J 7 bases, with 22 bases left between them. This CDR3 reads CASSTIAETPLATQYF. The CDR3 DNA is TGTGCCAGTAGTACCATAGCGGAGACGCCGTTGGCGACCCAGTACTTC. The variable domain in full, completed from reference TRBV19 and TRBJ2-5, reads DGGITQSPKYLFRKEGQNVTLSCEQNLNHDAMYWYRQDPGQGLRLIYYSQIVNDFQKGDIAEGYSVSREKKESFPLTVTSAQKNPTAFYLCASSTIAETPLATQYFGPGTRLLVL.

The J gene is TRBJ1-1, the V gene TRBV5-1; D might be TRBD1 (6 bases). Germline V gene data show CDR1 as SGHRS and CDR2 as YFSETQ. V was cut by 4 bases and J by 1 base, with 17 bases left in between. The CDR3 is 16 amino acids. The CDR3 coding sequence is TGCGCCAGCAGCCTTATACCGACAGGACAGAACACTGAAGCTTTCTTT. Translation: CASSLIPTGQNTEAFF.

This clone was counted a single time. This chain joins TRBV7-9 and TRBJ2-1; D not certain. V was pared by 5 bases and J by 6 bases, with 8 bases between. This CDR3 is 12 amino acids long. The V gene's germline CDR1 is SEHNR and CDR2 FQNEAQ (reference sequence). CDR3 coding DNA: TGTGCCAGCAGCCCCAGGATCAATGAGCAGTTCTTC. It specifies CASSPRINEQFF.

This chain links TRBV5-1 with TRBJ1-2, with TRBD1 as a possible D gene (6 bases). V was pared by 4 bases and J by 3 bases, with 7 bases between. The CDR3 contains 12 residues. The germline CDR1 and CDR2 sequences are SGHRS and YFSETQ. The CDR3 is CASSEGDYGYTF. DNA of the CDR3: TGCGCCAGCAGCGAGGGGGACTATGGCTACACCTTC.

This chain uses TRBV6-5 with TRBJ2-2; a weak D match, TRBD1 (5 bases). The CDR3 has 16 amino acids. Trimming stripped 0 bases from V and 4 bases from J, with 12 bases between. Germline V gives CDR1 MNHEY, CDR2 SVGAGI. The CDR3 DNA sequence: TGTGCCAGCAGTTACTCCGGTCAGGGCCCCACCGGGGAGCTGTTTTTT. It encodes CASSYSGQGPTGELFF.

The V call is TRBV4-3, the J call TRBJ2-5; D not resolved. CDR1 and CDR2 (germline): LGHNA, YSLEER. Trimming removed 2 bases from V and 0 bases from J, with 4 bases in between. This CDR3 has 13 residues. CDR3 residues: CASSQNNQETQYF. Here the CDR3 DNA reads TGCGCCAGCAGCCAAAACAACCAAGAGACCCAGTACTTC.

This clone has just one count. The chain carries TRBV24-1 and TRBJ2-2, with a weak D call TRBD1 (7 bases). In germline, CDR1 is KGHDR, CDR2 SFDVKD. The CDR3 is 17 amino acids. V was shortened by 3 bases and J by 6 bases, with 19 bases between the two germline ends. The CDR3: CATSDGSRGVGAGELFF. For the CDR3, the DNA is TGTGCCACCAGTGATGGATCCAGGGGGGTCGGAGCCGGGGAGCTGTTTTTT.

This clone appeared a few times. The chain has TRBV7-2 and TRBJ1-3; a weak D match, TRBD1 (5 bases). Looked up from germline, CDR1 is SGHTA and CDR2 is FQGNSA. The CDR3 spans 16 residues. V was shortened by 5 bases and J by 4 bases, with 18 bases between the two germline ends. Here the CDR3 reads CASSRLTATAGNTIYF. For the CDR3, the DNA is TGTGCCAGCAGCAGACTGACAGCCACAGCCGGAAACACCATATATTTT.

This chain uses TRBV7-8 with TRBJ1-2, with TRBD1 matching over 7 bases. The J segment lost 4 bases and the V segment lost 0 bases, leaving 5 bases of the junction unmatched. CDR3 length: 15 residues. Per germline, CDR1 SGHVS and CDR2 FQNEAQ. CDR3 in amino acids: CASSLAGQVPYGYTF. For the CDR3, the DNA is TGTGCCAGCAGCTTAGCCGGACAGGTCCCCTATGGCTACACCTTC.

The chain has TRBV12-5 and TRBJ2-1; no reliable D call. The germline CDR1 and CDR2 sequences are LGHNT and FRNRAP. The V end lost 6 bases, the J end lost 4 bases, and 16 bases lay between the germline ends. The CDR3 totals 15 residues. CDR3 nucleotide sequence: TGTGCTAGTGGAAACCGACTGGCACCATACAATGAGCAGTTCTTC. This encodes CASGNRLAPYNEQFF.

The chain uses TRBV6-5 and TRBJ1-1, with 7 bases fitting TRBD1. CDR1 is MNHEY, CDR2 SVGAGI, per germline. The length of the CDR3 is 15 residues. The V gene end was trimmed by 5 bases and the J gene end by 4 bases; junction bases not matched to a gene: 10. CDR3 nucleotides: TGTGCCAGCAGTCCACGGACAGGTCCAGGCACTGAAGCTTTCTTT. This translates into CASSPRTGPGTEAFF.

The CDR3: CSVVGTGSTGELFF. The CDR3 coding sequence is TGCAGCGTTGTGGGAACCGGGAGTACCGGGGAGCTGTTTTTT. The V gene is TRBV29-1, the J gene TRBJ2-2, with a possible D match to TRBD2 (6 bases). V was cut by 4 bases and J by 5 bases, with 14 bases left in between. CDR3 length: 14 amino acids. CDR1 is SQVTM and CDR2 is ANQGSEA in the germline V gene.

This clone is deemed medium-sized. The chain combines TRBV19 with TRBJ1-5, with 8 bases lining up with TRBD1. CDR3 length: 17 amino acids. V was pared by 7 bases and J by 0 bases, with 11 bases of the junction left unmatched. Germline CDR1 reads LNHDA; CDR2 reads SQIVND (reference sequence). CDR3: CASTETGVGDSNQPQHF. The CDR3 coding sequence is TGTGCCAGTACAGAGACAGGGGTGGGGGATAGCAATCAGCCCCAGCATTTT.

The gene calls are TRBV7-9 and TRBJ1-1; 9 nucleotides line up with TRBD1. The V and J ends lost 5 bases and 4 bases, in that order; junction bases with no gene match: 11. Germline loops: CDR1 SEHNR, CDR2 FQNEAQ (reference sequence). The CDR3 extends over 16 amino acids. The CDR3 DNA reads TGTGCCAGCAGCCCTCAGGGACAGGGCCCGATCACTGAAGCTTTCTTT. Its protein product is CASSPQGQGPITEAFF.

J is TRBJ2-1 and V is TRBV7-9; D uncertain. CDR1 and CDR2 from the germline V gene are SEHNR and FQNEAQ (reference sequence). V was clipped by 7 bases and J by 2 bases, with 15 bases between them. The CDR3 consists of 15 residues. The CDR3 DNA reads TGTGCCAGCACCGCGGTAGGCGGAACCTACAATGAGCAGTTCTTC. This codes for CASTAVGGTYNEQFF.

The chain employs TRBV30 and TRBJ2-2, with TRBD2 matching over 14 bases. The CDR3 totals 16 residues. The germline V gene encodes CDR1 GTSNPN and CDR2 SVGIG (reference sequence). V lost 1 base and J lost 5; bases outside the gene matches: 3. The CDR3, as DNA: TGTGCCTGGAGTGGACTAGCGGGAGGGCGAACCGGGGAGCTGTTTTTT. Translating gives CAWSGLAGGRTGELFF.

This clone was recorded once. Here the CDR3 DNA reads TGTGCCAGTATCCCCCAGGGCACCGTAAGAGGGGAGCTGTTTTTT. Protein: CASIPQGTVRGELFF. The chain combines TRBV19 with TRBJ2-2, with D possibly being TRBD1 (5 bases). The V end lost 7 bases, the J end lost 8 bases, and 20 bases lay between the germline ends. CDR1 and CDR2 (germline): LNHDA, SQIVND (reference sequence). This CDR3 contains 15 residues.